The T cell receptor (beta chain) under discussion was sequenced for a study of Ad26.COV2.S vaccination and SARS-CoV-2 variants. Only a few counts were recorded for this clone. As for treatment: around 19 received Ad26.COV2.S at low or high dose, single or two shots; 5 received placebo; per-sample allocation not given. Collection of the samples took place on day 63 after the first injection of vaccine or placebo. TCRdb keeps only in-frame clones here, not all; method: immunoSEQ multiplex PCR. The data hold fewer than 900,000 clones, with 89% observed a single time. Trimming removed 7 bases from V and 2 bases from J, with 14 bases in between. This CDR3 contains 14 residues. Germline CDR1 is LGHNT and CDR2 is FRNRAP.

This material consisted of peripheral blood, taken in a trial of Ad26.COV2.S vaccine versus placebo. The rearrangement uses TRBV12-5 and TRBJ1-1; no reliable D call. This TCR was recovered from a person aged 18-65 years who received the Ad26.COV2.S COVID-19 vaccine or a placebo. The CDR3 protein is CASAILLGNTEAFF. The CDR3 DNA follows: TGTGCTAGTGCCATCCTCCTGGGCAACACTGAAGCTTTCTTT.